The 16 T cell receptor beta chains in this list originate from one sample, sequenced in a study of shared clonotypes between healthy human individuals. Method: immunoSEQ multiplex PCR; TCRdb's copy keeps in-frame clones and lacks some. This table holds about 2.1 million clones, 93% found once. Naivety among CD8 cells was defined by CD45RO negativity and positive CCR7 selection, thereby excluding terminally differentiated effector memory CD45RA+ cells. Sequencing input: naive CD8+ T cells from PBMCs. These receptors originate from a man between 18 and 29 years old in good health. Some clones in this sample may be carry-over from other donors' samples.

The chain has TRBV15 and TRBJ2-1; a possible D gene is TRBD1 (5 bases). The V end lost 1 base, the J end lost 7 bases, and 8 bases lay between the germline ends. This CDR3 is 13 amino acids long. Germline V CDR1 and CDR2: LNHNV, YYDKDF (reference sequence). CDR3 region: CATSRVKGNEQFF. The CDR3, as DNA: TGTGCCACCAGCAGAGTCAAGGGGAATGAGCAGTTCTTC.

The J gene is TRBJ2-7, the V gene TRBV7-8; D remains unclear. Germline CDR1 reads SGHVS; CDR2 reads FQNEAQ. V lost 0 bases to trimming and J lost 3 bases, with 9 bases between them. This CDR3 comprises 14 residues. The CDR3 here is CASSLATRHYEQYF. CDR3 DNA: TGTGCCAGCAGCTTAGCGACTCGCCACTACGAGCAGTACTTC. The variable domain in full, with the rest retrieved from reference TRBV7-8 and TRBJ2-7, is GAGVSQSPRYKVAKRGQDVALRCDPISGHVSLFWYQQALGQGPEFLTYFQNEAQLDKSGLPSDRFFAERPEGSVSTLKIQRTQQEDSAVYLCASSLATRHYEQYFGPGTRLTVT.

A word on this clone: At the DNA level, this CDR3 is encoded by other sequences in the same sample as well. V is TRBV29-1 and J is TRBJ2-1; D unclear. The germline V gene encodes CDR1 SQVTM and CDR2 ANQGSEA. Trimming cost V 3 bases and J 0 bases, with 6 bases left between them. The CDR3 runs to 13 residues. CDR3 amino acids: CSVEGFSYNEQFF. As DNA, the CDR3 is TGCAGCGTTGAGGGGTTCTCCTACAATGAGCAGTTCTTC.

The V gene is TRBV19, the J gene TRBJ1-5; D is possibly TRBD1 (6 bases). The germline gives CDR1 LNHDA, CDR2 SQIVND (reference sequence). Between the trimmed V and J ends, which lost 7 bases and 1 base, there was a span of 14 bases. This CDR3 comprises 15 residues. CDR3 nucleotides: TGTGCCAGTATGGGGGGCTGGGGGAGCAATCAGCCCCAGCATTTT. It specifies CASMGGWGSNQPQHF.

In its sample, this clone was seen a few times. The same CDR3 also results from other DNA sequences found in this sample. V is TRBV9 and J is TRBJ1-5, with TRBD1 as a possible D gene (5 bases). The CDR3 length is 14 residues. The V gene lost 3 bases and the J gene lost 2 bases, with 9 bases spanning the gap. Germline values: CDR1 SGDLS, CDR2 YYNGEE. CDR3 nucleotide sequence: TGTGCCAGCAGCGCGGGAGGGGGCAATCAGCCCCAGCATTTT. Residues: CASSAGGGNQPQHF.

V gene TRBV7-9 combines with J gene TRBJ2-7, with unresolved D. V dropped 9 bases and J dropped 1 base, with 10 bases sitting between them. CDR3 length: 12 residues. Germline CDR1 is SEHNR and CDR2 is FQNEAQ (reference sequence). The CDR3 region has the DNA TGTGCCAGTCAGTCGGTTTCCTACGAGCAGTACTTC. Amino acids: CASQSVSYEQYF. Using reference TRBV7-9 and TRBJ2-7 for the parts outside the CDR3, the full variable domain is DTGVSQNPRHKITKRGQNVTFRCDPISEHNRLYWYRQTLGQGPEFLTYFQNEAQLEKSRLLSDRFSAERPKGSFSTLEIQRTEQGDSAMYLCASQSVSYEQYFGPGTRLTVT.

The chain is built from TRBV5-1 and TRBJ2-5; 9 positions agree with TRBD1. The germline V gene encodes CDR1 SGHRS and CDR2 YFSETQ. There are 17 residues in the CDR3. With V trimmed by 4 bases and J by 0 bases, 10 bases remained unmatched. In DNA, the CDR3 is TGCGCCAGCAGCCCCTCCCGGACAGGGGTACACCAAGAGACCCAGTACTTC. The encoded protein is CASSPSRTGVHQETQYF.

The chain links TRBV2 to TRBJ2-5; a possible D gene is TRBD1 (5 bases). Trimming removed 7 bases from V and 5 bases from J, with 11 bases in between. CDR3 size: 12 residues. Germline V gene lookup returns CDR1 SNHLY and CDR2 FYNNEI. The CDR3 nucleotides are TGTGCCAGCATTCACAGGACGGAGACCCAGTACTTC. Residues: CASIHRTETQYF. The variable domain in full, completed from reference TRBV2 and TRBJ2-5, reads EPEVTQTPSHQVTQMGQEVILRCVPISNHLYFYWYRQILGQKVEFLVSFYNNEISEKSEIFDDQFSVERPDGSNFTLKIRSTKLEDSAMYFCASIHRTETQYFGPGTRLLVL.

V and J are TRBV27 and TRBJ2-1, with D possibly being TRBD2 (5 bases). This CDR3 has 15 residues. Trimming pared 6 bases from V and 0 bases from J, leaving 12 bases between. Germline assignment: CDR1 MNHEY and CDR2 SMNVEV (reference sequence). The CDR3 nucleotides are TGTGCCAGCAGGACCCCAGCGGACTCCTACAATGAGCAGTTCTTC. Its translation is CASRTPADSYNEQFF.

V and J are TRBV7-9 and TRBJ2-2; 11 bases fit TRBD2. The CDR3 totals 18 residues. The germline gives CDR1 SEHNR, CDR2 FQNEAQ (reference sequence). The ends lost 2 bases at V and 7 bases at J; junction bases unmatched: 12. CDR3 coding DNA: TGTGCCAGCAGCTTACAGGAACTAGCGGGAGTCCTGGACGGGGAGCTGTTTTTT. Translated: CASSLQELAGVLDGELFF. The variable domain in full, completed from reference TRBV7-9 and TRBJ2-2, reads DTGVSQNPRHKITKRGQNVTFRCDPISEHNRLYWYRQTLGQGPEFLTYFQNEAQLEKSRLLSDRFSAERPKGSFSTLEIQRTEQGDSAMYLCASSLQELAGVLDGELFFGEGSRLTVL.

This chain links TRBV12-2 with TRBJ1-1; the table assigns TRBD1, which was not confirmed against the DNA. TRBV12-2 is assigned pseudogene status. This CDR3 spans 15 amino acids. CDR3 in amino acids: CASRLGPGQGPEAFF. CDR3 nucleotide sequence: TGTGCAAGTCGCTTGGGTCCGGGACAGGGTCCTGAAGCTTTCTTT.

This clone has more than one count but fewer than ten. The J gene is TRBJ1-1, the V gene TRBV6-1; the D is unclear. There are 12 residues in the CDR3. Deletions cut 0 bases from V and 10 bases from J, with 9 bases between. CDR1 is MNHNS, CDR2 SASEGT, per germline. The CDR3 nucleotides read TGTGCCAGCAGTGAAGCGTGGTCTGGAGCTTTCTTT. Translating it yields CASSEAWSGAFF.

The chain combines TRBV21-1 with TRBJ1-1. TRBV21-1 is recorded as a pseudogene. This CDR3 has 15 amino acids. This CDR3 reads CASSKLIPSLGEAFF. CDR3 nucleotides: TGTGCCAGCAGCAAATTAATACCTAGTCTGGGTGAAGCTTTCTTT.

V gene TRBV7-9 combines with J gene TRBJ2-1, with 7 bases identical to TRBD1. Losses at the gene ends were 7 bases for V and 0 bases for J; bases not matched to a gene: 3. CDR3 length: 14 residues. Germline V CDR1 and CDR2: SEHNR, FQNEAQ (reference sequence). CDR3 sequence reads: CASKDRSSYNEQFF. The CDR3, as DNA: TGTGCCAGCAAGGACAGGAGCTCCTACAATGAGCAGTTCTTC.

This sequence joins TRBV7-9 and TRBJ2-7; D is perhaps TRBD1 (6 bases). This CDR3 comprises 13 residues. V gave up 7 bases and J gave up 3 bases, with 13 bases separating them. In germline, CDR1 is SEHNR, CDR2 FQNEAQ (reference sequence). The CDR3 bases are TGTGCCAGCAAACGGGACAATTACTACGAGCAGTACTTC. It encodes CASKRDNYYEQYF.

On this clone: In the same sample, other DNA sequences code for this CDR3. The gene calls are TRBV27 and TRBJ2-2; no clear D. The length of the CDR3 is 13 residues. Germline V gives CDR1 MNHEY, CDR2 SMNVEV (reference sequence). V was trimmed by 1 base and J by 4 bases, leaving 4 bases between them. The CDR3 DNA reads TGTGCCAGCAGTTTATTTCGCACCGGGGAGCTGTTTTTT. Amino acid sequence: CASSLFRTGELFF.